The clone carrying this T cell receptor (beta chain) was found once. This specimen belongs to a study of T cell changes during pregnancy in multiple sclerosis. TCRdb keeps only in-frame clones here, not all; method: immunoSEQ multiplex PCR. The sample consists of tens of thousands of clones, approximately 92% of them appearing once. The CDR3 is 15 residues long. Trimming took off 5 bases at V and 3 bases at J, with 13 bases between the two ends. The V gene's germline CDR1 is SEHNR and CDR2 FQNEAQ (reference sequence). The clonotype originates from a female donor in good health, enrolled as a control in a pregnancy study. The source was peripheral blood, collected in the third trimester of pregnancy. This chain connects TRBV7-9 to TRBJ1-4; a weak D match, TRBD1 (6 bases). DNA for the CDR3: TGTGCCAGCAGCGAGGGGGGGGTTGCTAATGAAAAACTGTTTTTT. As protein: CASSEGGVANEKLFF. Full variable domain (outside the CDR3, taken from reference TRBV7-9 and TRBJ1-4): DTGVSQNPRHKITKRGQNVTFRCDPISEHNRLYWYRQTLGQGPEFLTYFQNEAQLEKSRLLSDRFSAERPKGSFSTLEIQRTEQGDSAMYLCASSEGGVANEKLFFGSGTQLSVL.